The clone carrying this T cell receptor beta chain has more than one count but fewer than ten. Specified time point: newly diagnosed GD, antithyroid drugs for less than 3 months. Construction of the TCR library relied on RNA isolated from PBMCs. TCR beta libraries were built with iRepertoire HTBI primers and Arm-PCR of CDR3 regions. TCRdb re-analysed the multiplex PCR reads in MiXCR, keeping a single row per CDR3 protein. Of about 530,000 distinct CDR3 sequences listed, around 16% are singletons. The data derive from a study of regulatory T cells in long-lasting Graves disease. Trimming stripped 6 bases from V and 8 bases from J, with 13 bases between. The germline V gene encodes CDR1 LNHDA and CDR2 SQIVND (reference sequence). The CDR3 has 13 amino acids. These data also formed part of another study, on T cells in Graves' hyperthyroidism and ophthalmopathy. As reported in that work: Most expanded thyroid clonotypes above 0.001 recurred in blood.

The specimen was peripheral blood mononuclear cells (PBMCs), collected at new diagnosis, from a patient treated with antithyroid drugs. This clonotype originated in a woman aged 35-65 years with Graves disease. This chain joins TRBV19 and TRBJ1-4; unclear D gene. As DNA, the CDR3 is TGTGCCAGTAGCTTACAAGGCATAGAAAAACTGTTTTTT. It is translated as CASSLQGIEKLFF.